Listed here are 22 T cell receptor beta chains from one sample, sequenced in a study of blood T cells in healthy people across ages. Using a J-beta primer mix together with a sample-barcoded 5' primer, a second PCR was run for about 6 to 11 cycles. Using its own MiXCR run on the 5' RACE reads, TCRdb lists one record per CDR3 protein. The sample consists of approximately 690,000 distinct CDR3 sequences, roughly three fifths of them appearing once. Sequenced sample: blood. Receptor source: a man aged 55 to 70 in good health.

The chain links TRBV10-3 to TRBJ2-2; 11 nucleotides align to TRBD1. J lost 3 bases, V lost 7 bases, and 4 bases had no gene match. CDR1 is ENHRY and CDR2 is SYGVKD in the germline V gene. The CDR3 contains 15 residues. The DNA of the CDR3 is TGTGCCATCACCAAGGGACAGGGGGACACCGGGGAGCTGTTTTTT. This encodes CAITKGQGDTGELFF.

The V gene is TRBV6-2 or TRBV6-3, the J gene TRBJ2-7; 10 bases are shared with TRBD2. The germline V gene encodes CDR1 MNHEY and CDR2 SVGEGT. J gave up 4 bases and V 2 bases, and 11 bases lay outside the gene matches. This CDR3 is built from 17 residues. The CDR3 DNA sequence: TGTGCCAGCAGTTACCCCATCCTAGCGGGGGTCCCATACGAGCAGTACTTC. Translation: CASSYPILAGVPYEQYF.

The gene calls are TRBV3-1 and TRBJ2-6; 8 nucleotides align to TRBD2. The V gene end was trimmed by 2 bases and the J gene end by 2 bases; junction bases not matched to a gene: 8. Looked up from germline, CDR1 is LGHDT and CDR2 is YNNKEL (reference sequence). The CDR3 consists of 18 residues. As DNA, the CDR3 is TGTGCCAGCAGCCAAAAGGTTGGGACTAGTACTGGGGCCAACGTCCTGACTTTC. It is translated as CASSQKVGTSTGANVLTF.

The V call is TRBV5-4, the J call TRBJ2-6; no reliable D call. Trimming shortened V by 1 base and J by 0 bases, and 5 bases separated the two germline ends. This CDR3 is built from 15 residues. Germline CDR1 and CDR2: SGHNT and YYREEE (reference sequence). CDR3 sequence: CASSLRFSGANVLTF. The DNA for the CDR3 is TGTGCCAGCAGCTTGAGATTCTCTGGGGCCAACGTCCTGACTTTC. Filled out from reference TRBV5-4 and TRBJ2-6, the complete variable domain reads ETGVTQSPTHLIKTRGQQVTLRCSSQSGHNTVSWYQQALGQGPQFIFQYYREEENGRGNFPPRFSGLQFPNYSSELNVNALELDDSALYLCASSLRFSGANVLTFGAGSRLTVL.

Ten or more counts support this clonotype. This chain joins TRBV7-2 and TRBJ2-7; no clear D. V lost 3 bases and J lost 6, with 18 bases in between. The V gene's germline CDR1 is SGHTA and CDR2 FQGNSA. The CDR3 length is 15 residues. CDR3 sequence (DNA): TGTGCCAGCAGCTTGGGCCCCACGGTTGGGTCCGAGCAGTACTTC. Amino acids: CASSLGPTVGSEQYF. The whole variable domain, remainder taken from reference TRBV7-2 and TRBJ2-7, is GAGVSQSPSNKVTEKGKDVELRCDPISGHTALYWYRQSLGQGLEFLIYFQGNSAPDKSGLPSDRFSAERTGGSVSTLTIQRTQQEDSAVYLCASSLGPTVGSEQYFGPGTRLTVT.

The CDR3 bases are TGCGCCAGCAGCATCCGGGACGGTGATGGCTACACCTTC. Its translation: CASSIRDGDGYTF. The chain joins TRBV5-1 to TRBJ1-2; TRBD1 is a possible D gene (5 bases). Germline-derived CDR1 and CDR2 are SGHRS and YFSETQ. Trimming cost V 4 bases and J 6 bases, with 13 bases left between them. The CDR3 contains 13 residues. Supplemented by reference TRBV5-1 and TRBJ1-2, the full variable domain reads KAGVTQTPRYLIKTRGQQVTLSCSPISGHRSVSWYQQTPGQGLQFLFEYFSETQRNKGNFPGRFSGRQFSNSRSEMNVSTLELGDSALYLCASSIRDGDGYTFGSGTRLTVV.

The chain has TRBV24-1 and TRBJ2-3; TRBD1 might be the D (5 bases). V lost 4 bases to trimming and J lost 5 bases, with 6 bases between them. Germline assignment: CDR1 KGHDR and CDR2 SFDVKD. CDR3 size: 12 residues. This CDR3 is CATSEQGDTQYF. CDR3 sequence (DNA): TGTGCCACCAGTGAGCAGGGAGATACGCAGTATTTT.

V and J are TRBV29-1 and TRBJ1-1; tentative D call: TRBD1 (5 bases). CDR1 is SQVTM, CDR2 ANQGSEA, per germline. V lost 4 bases, J lost 4 bases, and 13 bases lay in between. The CDR3 has 13 residues. The CDR3 sequence is CSVGGPRTTEAFF. As DNA, the CDR3 is TGCAGCGTTGGGGGACCAAGGACCACTGAAGCTTTCTTT.

The chain has TRBV12-1 and TRBJ1-2. TRBV12-1 is recorded as a pseudogene. The CDR3 runs 16 residues. The CDR3 bases are TGTGCCAGCGAATCGAGGGGACTTAAGGCTGGGAATGGCTACACCTTC. It specifies CASESRGLKAGNGYTF.

The V call is TRBV7-9, the J call TRBJ2-5; D tentatively fits TRBD1 or TRBD2 (5 bases each). Germline V CDR1 and CDR2: SEHNR, FQNEAQ (reference sequence). This CDR3 is 14 amino acids long. Between the trimmed V and J ends, which lost 5 bases and 3 bases, there was a span of 13 bases. The CDR3 sequence: CASSPAGTKETQYF. DNA of the CDR3: TGTGCCAGCAGCCCCGCAGGGACGAAAGAGACCCAGTACTTC. The whole variable domain, remainder taken from reference TRBV7-9 and TRBJ2-5, is DTGVSQNPRHKITKRGQNVTFRCDPISEHNRLYWYRQTLGQGPEFLTYFQNEAQLEKSRLLSDRFSAERPKGSFSTLEIQRTEQGDSAMYLCASSPAGTKETQYFGPGTRLLVL.

The chain carries TRBV23-1 and TRBJ2-4; D is unclear. TRBV23-1 is noted as an ORF with a role that remains uncertain. The V and J ends lost 8 bases and 11 bases respectively, with 10 bases between them. The CDR3 consists of 10 residues. The CDR3 here is CASLSCVQYF. CDR3 DNA sequence: TGCGCCAGCCTGTCCTGTGTTCAGTACTTC.

This clonotype was seen ten or more times. A much larger clone is a single base away; this may be a read error. V is TRBV28 and J is TRBJ2-5; D gene unclear. Germline V gives CDR1 MDHEN, CDR2 SYDVKM. The CDR3 runs to 13 residues. The CDR3 loop reads CASSWIVQGTQYF. The CDR3 nucleotides are TGTGCCAGCAGTTGGATCGTCCAAGGGACCCAGTACTTC.

The genes are TRBV12-3 or TRBV12-4 and TRBJ2-7; no clear D. Deletions cut 4 bases from V and 0 bases from J, with 13 bases between. The length of the CDR3 is 15 residues. The chain's CDR3 is CASSWSPQYSYEQYF. CDR3 DNA: TGTGCCAGCAGTTGGTCGCCCCAGTACTCCTACGAGCAGTACTTC.

The chain recombines TRBV19 with TRBJ2-5, with 7 bases matching TRBD2. V shed 5 bases, J shed 0 bases, and the junction held 6 bases outside the gene matches. This CDR3 comprises 15 residues. Germline V gene sequence: CDR1 LNHDA, CDR2 SQIVND (reference sequence). The CDR3 nucleotides are TGTGCCAGTAGTCCCCCGACTAGCCACCAAGAGACCCAGTACTTC. Translated: CASSPPTSHQETQYF.

The table lists this clonotype with a count of one. The chain links TRBV24-1 to TRBJ2-7, with 9 bases that match TRBD2. CDR3 length: 17 residues. V was pared by 2 bases and J by 0 bases, with 7 bases of the junction left unmatched. From germline, CDR1 is KGHDR and CDR2 SFDVKD. Written as DNA, the CDR3 is TGTGCCACCAGTGATTCCTTACAGCGGGGGGCCTCCTACGAGCAGTACTTC. This sequence encodes CATSDSLQRGASYEQYF.

This clonotype was seen a handful of times. The genes are TRBV12-3 or TRBV12-4 and TRBJ2-3, with 11 bases aligning to TRBD2. The CDR3 is 15 amino acids. With V trimmed by 6 bases and J by 1 base, 3 bases remained unmatched. The CDR3 spells CASRPGLAGTDTQYF. The CDR3 DNA sequence: TGTGCCAGCAGGCCGGGACTAGCGGGCACAGATACGCAGTATTTT.

This sequence joins TRBV2 and TRBJ1-1; D unresolved. Between the trimmed V and J ends, which lost 7 bases and 0 bases, there was a span of 12 bases. This CDR3 is built from 14 residues. Germline CDR1 SNHLY, CDR2 FYNNEI. Here the CDR3 DNA reads TGTGCCAGCAAGGTAGAGGGCATGAACACTGAAGCTTTCTTT. This translates into CASKVEGMNTEAFF.

This clonotype was recorded many times. The rearrangement links TRBV16 to TRBJ2-5; no clear D gene. The CDR3 is 11 amino acids. With 4 bases removed from V and 7 bases from J, the gap between germline ends came to 7 bases. The germline V gene has CDR1 KGHSY and CDR2 FQNENV. The CDR3 is CASSPTGTQYF. The CDR3 coding sequence is TGTGCCAGCAGCCCTACGGGGACCCAGTACTTC.

This clonotype came up a few times. The gene calls are TRBV7-2 and TRBJ2-5, with 9 bases matching TRBD2. The CDR3 sequence is 15 residues long. Germline V gives CDR1 SGHTA, CDR2 FQGNSA. V lost 5 bases to trimming and J lost 5 bases; unmatched junction nucleotides: 9. The CDR3 bases are TGTGCCAGCAGCCGGACTAGCGCGGAAGGGGAGACCCAGTACTTC. Translation: CASSRTSAEGETQYF.

V and J are TRBV27 and TRBJ2-7; possibly TRBD1 for D (6 bases). Judging by the DNA end, TRBJ2-5 fits better; the J call may be wrong. Looked up from germline, CDR1 is MNHEY and CDR2 is SMNVEV (reference sequence). The CDR3 is made up of 14 amino acids. The CDR3: CASSPGWGRETQYF. Written as DNA, the CDR3 is TGTGCCAGCAGTCCCGGGTGGGGGCGAGAGACCCAGTACTTC.

The J gene is TRBJ2-7, the V gene TRBV12-3 or TRBV12-4; D ambiguous. The assigned J gene may be wrong: the sequence end matches TRBJ2-5 better. The CDR3 runs 14 residues. The DNA for the CDR3 is TGTGCCAGCAGCCCCGACGGTAGCTGGGAGACCCAGTACTTC. This gives the protein CASSPDGSWETQYF.

The chain employs TRBV4-1 and TRBJ1-2, with D uncertain. Germline CDR1 reads MGHRA; CDR2 reads YSYEKL. The V and J ends lost 0 bases and 7 bases respectively, with 12 bases between them. CDR3 length: 14 residues. The CDR3 region has the DNA TGCGCCAGCAGCCAAGAAAGGAAGGGAGGTGGCTACACCTTC. Protein product: CASSQERKGGGYTF.